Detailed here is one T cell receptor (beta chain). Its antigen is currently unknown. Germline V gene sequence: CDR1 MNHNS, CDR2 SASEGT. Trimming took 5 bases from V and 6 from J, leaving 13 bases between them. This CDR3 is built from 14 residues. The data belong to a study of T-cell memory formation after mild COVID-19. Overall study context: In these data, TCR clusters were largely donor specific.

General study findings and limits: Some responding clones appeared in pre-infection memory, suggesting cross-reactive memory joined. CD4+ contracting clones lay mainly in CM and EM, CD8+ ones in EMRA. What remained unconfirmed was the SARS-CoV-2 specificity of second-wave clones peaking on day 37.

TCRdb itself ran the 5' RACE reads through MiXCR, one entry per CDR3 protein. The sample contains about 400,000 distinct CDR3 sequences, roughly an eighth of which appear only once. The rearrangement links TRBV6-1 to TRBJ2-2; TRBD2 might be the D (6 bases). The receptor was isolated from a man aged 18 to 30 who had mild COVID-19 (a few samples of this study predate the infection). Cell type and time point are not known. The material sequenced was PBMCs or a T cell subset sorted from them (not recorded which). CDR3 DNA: TGTGCCAGCAGTCCTCGCACGGGAGCCGGGGAGCTGTTTTTT. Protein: CASSPRTGAGELFF.